This T cell receptor beta chain was documented in a study of neoadjuvant anti-PD-1 for oral cavity cancer. Trimming removed 7 bases at V and 10 bases at J, with 19 bases between. The CDR3 covers 13 residues. Looked up from germline, CDR1 is MNHEY and CDR2 is SMNVEV (reference sequence). The time point: after neoadjuvant nivolumab, at surgical resection. Assay: immunoSEQ multiplex PCR; the TCRdb copy retains only in-frame clones and omits some. The profile shows approximately 14,000 clones, around 74% of them singletons. This clonotype was obtained from a person aged 35-79 years with oral cavity squamous cell carcinoma. Sequencing used PBMCs, obtained after nivolumab (anti-PD-1) treatment. The V and J genes are TRBV27 and TRBJ1-1; D remains ambiguous. The CDR3 here is CASIADGRFIAFF. The CDR3 DNA reads TGTGCCAGCATCGCGGACGGCCGCTTTATAGCTTTCTTT.